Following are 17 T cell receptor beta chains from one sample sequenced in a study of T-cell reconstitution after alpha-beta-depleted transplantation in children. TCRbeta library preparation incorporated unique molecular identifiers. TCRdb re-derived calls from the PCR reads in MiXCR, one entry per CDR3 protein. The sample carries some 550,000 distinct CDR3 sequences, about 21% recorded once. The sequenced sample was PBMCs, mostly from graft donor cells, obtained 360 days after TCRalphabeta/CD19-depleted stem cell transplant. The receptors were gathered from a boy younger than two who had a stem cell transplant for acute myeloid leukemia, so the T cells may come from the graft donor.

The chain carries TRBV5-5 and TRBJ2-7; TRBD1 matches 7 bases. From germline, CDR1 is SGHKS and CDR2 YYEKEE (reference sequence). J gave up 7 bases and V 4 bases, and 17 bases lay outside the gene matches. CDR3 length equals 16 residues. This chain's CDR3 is CASSPSSSRTGWEQYV. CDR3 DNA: TGTGCCAGCAGCCCCTCCTCCTCCCGGACAGGTTGGGAGCAGTACGTC.

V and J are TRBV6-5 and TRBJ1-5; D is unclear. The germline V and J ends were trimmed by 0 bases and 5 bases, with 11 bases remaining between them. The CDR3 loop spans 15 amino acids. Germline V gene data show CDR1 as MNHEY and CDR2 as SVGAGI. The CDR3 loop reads CASSYSIPLDQPQHF. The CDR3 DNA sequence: TGTGCCAGCAGTTACTCGATCCCGCTGGATCAGCCCCAGCATTTT.

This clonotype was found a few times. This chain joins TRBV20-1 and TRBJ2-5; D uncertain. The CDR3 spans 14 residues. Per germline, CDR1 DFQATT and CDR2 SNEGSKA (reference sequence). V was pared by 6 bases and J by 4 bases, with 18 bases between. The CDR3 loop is CSAEPKTGIETQYF. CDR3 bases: TGCAGTGCGGAGCCTAAGACTGGAATAGAGACCCAGTACTTC.

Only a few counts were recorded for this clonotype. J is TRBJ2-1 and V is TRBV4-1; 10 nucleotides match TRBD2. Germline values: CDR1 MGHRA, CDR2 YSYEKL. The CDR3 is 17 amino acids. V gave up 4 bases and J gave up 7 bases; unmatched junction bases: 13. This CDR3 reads CASSPVGGGLAVNEQFF. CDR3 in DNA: TGCGCCAGCAGCCCCGTCGGAGGCGGACTAGCGGTGAATGAGCAGTTCTTC.

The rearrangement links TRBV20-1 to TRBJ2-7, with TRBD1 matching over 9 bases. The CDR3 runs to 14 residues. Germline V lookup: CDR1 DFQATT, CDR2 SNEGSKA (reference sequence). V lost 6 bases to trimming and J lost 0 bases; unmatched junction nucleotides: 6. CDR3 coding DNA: TGCAGTGCAGAGCAGACAGGGGGCTCCTACGAGCAGTACTTC. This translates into CSAEQTGGSYEQYF.

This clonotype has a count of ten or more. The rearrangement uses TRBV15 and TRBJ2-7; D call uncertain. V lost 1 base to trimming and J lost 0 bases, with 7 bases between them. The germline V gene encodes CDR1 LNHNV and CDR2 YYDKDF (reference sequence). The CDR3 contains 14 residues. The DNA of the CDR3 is TGTGCCACCAGCAGAGCATTGGACTCCTACGAGCAGTACTTC. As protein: CATSRALDSYEQYF. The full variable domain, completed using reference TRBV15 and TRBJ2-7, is DAMVIQNPRYQVTQFGKPVTLSCSQTLNHNVMYWYQQKSSQAPKLLFHYYDKDFNNEADTPDNFQSRRPNTSFCFLDIRSPGLGDTAMYLCATSRALDSYEQYFGPGTRLTVT.

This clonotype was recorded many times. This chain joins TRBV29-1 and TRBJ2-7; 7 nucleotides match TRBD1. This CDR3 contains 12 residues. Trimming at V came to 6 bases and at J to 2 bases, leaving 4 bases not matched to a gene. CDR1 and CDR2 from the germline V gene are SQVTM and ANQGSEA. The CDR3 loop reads CSVGDSPYEQYF. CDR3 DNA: TGCAGCGTCGGGGACAGTCCCTACGAGCAGTACTTC.

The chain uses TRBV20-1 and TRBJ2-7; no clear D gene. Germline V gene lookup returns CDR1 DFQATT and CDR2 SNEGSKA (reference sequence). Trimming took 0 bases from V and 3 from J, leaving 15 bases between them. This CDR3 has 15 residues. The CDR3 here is CSARDGVRGNYEQYF. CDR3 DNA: TGCAGTGCTAGAGATGGGGTCCGTGGGAACTACGAGCAGTACTTC.

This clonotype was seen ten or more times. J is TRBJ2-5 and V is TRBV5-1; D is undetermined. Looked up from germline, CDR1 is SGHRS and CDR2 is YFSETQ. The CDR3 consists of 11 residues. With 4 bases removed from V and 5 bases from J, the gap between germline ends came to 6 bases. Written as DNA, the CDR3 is TGCGCCAGCAGCGCAGAGGAGACCCAGTACTTC. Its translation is CASSAEETQYF.

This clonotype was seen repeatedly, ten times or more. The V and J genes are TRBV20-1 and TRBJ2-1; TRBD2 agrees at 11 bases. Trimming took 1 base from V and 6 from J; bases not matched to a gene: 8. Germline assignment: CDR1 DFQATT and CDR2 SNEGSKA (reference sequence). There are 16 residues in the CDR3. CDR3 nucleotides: TGCAGTGCTAGAGCACTAGCGGGGGTCCAATCCAATGAGCAGTTCTTC. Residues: CSARALAGVQSNEQFF.

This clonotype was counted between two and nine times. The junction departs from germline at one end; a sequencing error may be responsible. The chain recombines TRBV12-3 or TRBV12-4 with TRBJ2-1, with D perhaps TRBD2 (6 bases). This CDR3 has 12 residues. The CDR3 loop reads CASSLAIHEQFF. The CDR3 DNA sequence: TGTGCCAGCAGTCTAGCGATCCATGAGCAGTTCTTC.

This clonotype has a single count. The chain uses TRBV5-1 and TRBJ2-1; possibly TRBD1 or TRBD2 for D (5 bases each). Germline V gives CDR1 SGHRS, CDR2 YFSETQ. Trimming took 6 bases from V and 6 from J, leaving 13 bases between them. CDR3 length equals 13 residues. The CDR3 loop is CASKEAGGNEQFF. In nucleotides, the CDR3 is TGCGCCAGCAAAGAAGCTGGGGGCAATGAGCAGTTCTTC.

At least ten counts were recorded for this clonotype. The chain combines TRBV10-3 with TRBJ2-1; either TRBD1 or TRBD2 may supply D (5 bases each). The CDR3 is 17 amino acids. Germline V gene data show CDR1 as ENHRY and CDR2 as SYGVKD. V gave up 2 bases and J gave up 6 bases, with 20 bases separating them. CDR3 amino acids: CAISEPAPRGVGNEQFF. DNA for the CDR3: TGTGCCATCAGTGAGCCCGCGCCACGAGGGGTGGGCAATGAGCAGTTCTTC.

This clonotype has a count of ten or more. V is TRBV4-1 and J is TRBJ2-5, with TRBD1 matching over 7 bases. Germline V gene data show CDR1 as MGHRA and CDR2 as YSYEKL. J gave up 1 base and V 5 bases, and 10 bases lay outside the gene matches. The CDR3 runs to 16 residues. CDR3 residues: CASSSGDRALQETQYF. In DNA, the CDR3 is TGCGCCAGCAGCTCTGGGGACAGAGCCCTCCAAGAGACCCAGTACTTC.

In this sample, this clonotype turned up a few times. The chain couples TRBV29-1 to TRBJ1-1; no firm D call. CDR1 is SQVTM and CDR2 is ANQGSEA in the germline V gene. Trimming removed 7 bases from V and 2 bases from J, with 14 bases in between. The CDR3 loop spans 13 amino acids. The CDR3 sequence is CSAGRRQNTEAFF. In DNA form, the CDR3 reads TGCAGCGCAGGACGGAGACAAAACACTGAAGCTTTCTTT.

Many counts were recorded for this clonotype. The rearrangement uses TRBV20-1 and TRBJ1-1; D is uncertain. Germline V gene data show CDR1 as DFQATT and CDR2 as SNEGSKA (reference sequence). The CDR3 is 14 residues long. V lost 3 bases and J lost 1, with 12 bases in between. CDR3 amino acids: CSASSVHGNTEAFF. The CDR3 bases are TGCAGTGCTAGCAGTGTACATGGGAACACTGAAGCTTTCTTT.

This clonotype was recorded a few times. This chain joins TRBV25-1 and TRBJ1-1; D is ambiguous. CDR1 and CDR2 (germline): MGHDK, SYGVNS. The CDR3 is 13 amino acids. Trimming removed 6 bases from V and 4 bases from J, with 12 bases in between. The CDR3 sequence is CASRDGLITEAFF. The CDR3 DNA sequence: TGTGCCAGCAGGGATGGACTGATCACTGAAGCTTTCTTT.